This T cell receptor beta chain is drawn from a study of tissue T cells after allogeneic stem cell transplantation. Time point noted: mouse harvest day 14 after allogeneic transplant. Tail vein injection delivered 10^7 T-cell-depleted bone marrow cells and 10^6 splenic CD5+ T cells. This mouse GVHD model was MHC-mismatched B6 to BALB/c, profiled day 7 or 14. There are 14 residues in the CDR3. The ends were cut back, 1 base at V and 0 bases at J, with 6 bases in the middle. Germline V lookup: CDR1 SGHSA, CDR2 FRNQAP. A word on this clone: No antigen is known for it. The listed genes are named as in mouse. The read ends 1 residue shy of where the CDR3 ends; the end is completed using the germline J gene.

Study observations and caveats: Few T cell clones were shared across patients, but motif clusters showed tissue-specific shared signatures. Within patients, tissue anatomy strongly shaped TCR repertoire composition. Blood and spleen captured only part of the tissue TCR repertoire.

This table comes from immunoSEQ multiplex PCR, and its TCRdb copy is limited to in-frame clones, with some not included. Among a few thousand clones listed, about 33% were seen once. Sequenced sample: skin. V is TRBV16 and J is TRBJ1-1, with a possible D match to TRBD1 (5 bases). The origin of this receptor is a female BALB/c mouse given C57BL/6 T cells with graft-versus-host disease after an allogeneic hematopoietic cell transplant. CDR3 protein: CASSLGGANTEVFF. The covered CDR3 bases are TGTGCAAGCAGCTTAGGAGGGGCAAACACAGAAGTCTTC.